This T cell receptor (beta chain) was identified during a study of cytomegalovirus exposure and HLA in healthy donors. Germline trimming cut 6 bases from V and 3 bases from J; bases unmatched to any gene: 15. Germline CDR1 and CDR2: MDHEN and SYDVKM. The CDR3 is 18 amino acids. In this sample, this clone turned up once. Researchers ran the PCR with 60 Vbeta and 13 Jbeta primers. Sequenced by immunoSEQ multiplex PCR; TCRdb stores in-frame clones only, minus some. The sample yields 150,000 to 200,000 clones, around nine tenths seen once. The clonotype was recovered from a woman between 18 and 29 years old in good health and CMV-seronegative. V usage is TRBV28 and J usage is TRBJ1-5; TRBD1 matches at 9 bases. The source material was PBMCs. CDR3 region: CASSSPQQGAQLNQPQHF. Here the CDR3 DNA reads TGTGCCAGCAGCTCTCCACAACAGGGGGCGCAACTCAATCAGCCCCAGCATTTT. The full variable domain, rest sourced from reference TRBV28 and TRBJ1-5, is DVKVTQSSRYLVKRTGEKVFLECVQDMDHENMFWYRQDPGLGLRLIYFSYDVKMKEKGDIPEGYSVSREKKERFSLILESASTNQTSMYLCASSSPQQGAQLNQPQHFGDGTRLSIL.